A selection of T cell receptor beta chains follows, all from one sample in a study of PD-1 blockade in classical Hodgkin lymphoma. Repertoires were generated with immunoSEQ multiplex PCR, while TCRdb's copy carries only in-frame clones and drops some. Here the sample spans under 95,000 clones, 80% to 95% being singletons. The material sequenced was peripheral blood mononuclear cells (PBMCs), taken before the second cycle of nivolumab. These receptors were obtained from a human donor with classical Hodgkin lymphoma. Both conserved end residues are part of each CDR3. The D gene is left open where the match is weak. For some rows the clone size is stated as once, few or many, or as a class when expanded; others skip it.

J	V	size	D	DNA	CDR3
TRBJ1-4	TRBV21-1	.	.	TGTGCCAGCTCTATACCGGGACAGGGGGCAAGGGCTAATGAAAAACTGTTTTTT	CASSIPGQGARANEKLFF
TRBJ2-7	TRBV29-1	once	.	TGCAGCGTTCAGAGGGGGGACTCCTACGAGCAGTACTTC	CSVQRGDSYEQYF
TRBJ1-5	TRBV19	.	.	TGTGCCAGTAGTATATCCCGGCAGGCCAATCAGCCCCAGCATTTT	CASSISRQANQPQHF
TRBJ1-2	TRBV30	.	.	TGTGCCTGGCGCCGAGGTTCCGGGACACCAACTAACTATGGCTACACCTTC	CAWRRGSGTPTNYGYTF
TRBJ2-2	TRBV7-6	.	TRBD2	TGTGCCTGCCCTAGCGGGACGACCGGGGAGCTGTTTTTT	CACPSGTTGELFF
TRBJ2-4	TRBV30	.	.	TGTGCCAGCACGGCGGGGCTAGCCAAAAACATTCAGTACTTC	CASTAGLAKNIQYF
TRBJ2-1	TRBV30	.	.	TGTGCCTGGATTCTCAACGGGCGCTCCTACAATGAGCAGTTCTTC	CAWILNGRSYNEQFF
TRBJ2-7	TRBV2	.	.	TGTGCCAGCACTAAGTCCTATTACGAGCAGTACTTC	CASTKSYYEQYF
TRBJ1-5	TRBV30	.	TRBD1	TGTGCCTGGAGTACCAGGACAGGGACGGTTCAGCCCCAGCATTTT	CAWSTRTGTVQPQHF
TRBJ2-5	TRBV6-5	.	.	TGTGCCAGCAGTTACTTAGCGCCCGAAGAGACCCAGTACTTC	CASSYLAPEETQYF
TRBJ2-3	TRBV6-5	once	.	TGTGCCAGCAGTTACCTAGTGCCCTCTCGCACAGATACGCAGTATTTT	CASSYLVPSRTDTQYF
TRBJ2-6	TRBV7-6	.	TRBD1	TGTGCCAGCAGCTCGGTAGTGGTGGGACAGGGATCTGGGGCCAACGTCCTGACTTTC	CASSSVVVGQGSGANVLTF
TRBJ2-1	TRBV6-4	.	.	TGTGCCAGCAGACGGGAGTGGTCCTACAATGAGCAGTTCTTC	CASRREWSYNEQFF
TRBJ2-3	TRBV25-1	.	.	TGTGCCAGCAGTGACCCGGTGGGCCAGGGGTCAGATACGCAGTATTTT	CASSDPVGQGSDTQYF
TRBJ2-7	TRBV5-1	.	.	TGCGCCAGCAACGCGGGGCCCTACGAGCAGTACTTC	CASNAGPYEQYF
TRBJ2-3	TRBV2	.	.	TGTGCCAGCAGTGAGTTACCGCCAGACACAGATACGCAGTATTTT	CASSELPPDTDTQYF
TRBJ1-2	TRBV9	once	.	TGTGCCAGCAGCGTAGGTAGCGGGGCCCTCGACTATGGCTACACCTTC	CASSVGSGALDYGYTF
TRBJ1-5	TRBV27	.	.	TGTGCCAGCAGTAGACAGATCAATCAGCCCCAGCATTTT	CASSRQINQPQHF
TRBJ1-3	TRBV28	.	.	TGTGCCAGCAGTGTGACAGGCTCTGGAAACACCATATATTTT	CASSVTGSGNTIYF
TRBJ2-3	TRBV2	.	.	TGTGCCAGCAGTTTGATGGGGGGCAGGGATACGCAGTATTTT	CASSLMGGRDTQYF
TRBJ2-4	TRBV5-1	once	TRBD1	TGCGCCAGCAGCCTAGACAGGGGGCTAAGAGAAGCCATTCAGTACTTC	CASSLDRGLREAIQYF
TRBJ1-2	TRBV27	.	.	TGTGCCAGCAGTTCAGGGTGGAGTGGAGGCTACACCTTC	CASSSGWSGGYTF
TRBJ2-7	TRBV11-2	.	.	TGTGCCAGCAGCCTAGTTGCGCTTCCCTACGAGCAGTACTTC	CASSLVALPYEQYF
TRBJ2-1	TRBV28	.	.	TGTGCCAGCAGTTTATTGGAACGGGGCTACAATGAGCAGTTCTTC	CASSLLERGYNEQFF
TRBJ2-1	TRBV11-2	.	.	TGTGCCAGCAGCGCCCAAACCTTAGTGGGTCATAAATATGAGCAGTTCTTC	CASSAQTLVGHKYEQFF
TRBJ1-3	TRBV2	.	.	TGTGCCAGCAGTGTCGGACACTACTCTGGAAACACCATATATTTT	CASSVGHYSGNTIYF
TRBJ2-2	TRBV7-6	once	.	TGTGCCAGCAGCTTAGTTGTAGCCCCCCCCTCCGGGGAGCTGTTTTTT	CASSLVVAPPSGELFF
TRBJ2-3	TRBV27	.	.	TGTGCCAGCAGTCGCCCTAGCACAGATACGCAGTATTTT	CASSRPSTDTQYF
TRBJ1-2	TRBV6-1	few	TRBD1	TGTGCCAGCAGTGAATGGATCGGGGGACAGAACAACTATGGCTACACCTTC	CASSEWIGGQNNYGYTF
TRBJ2-7	TRBV13	.	TRBD2	TGTGCCAGCAGTTTAGCGGGAGGCCTCCCCTACGAGCAGTACTTC	CASSLAGGLPYEQYF
TRBJ1-1	TRBV10-1	.	.	TGCGCCAGCAGACGGGGGCCGAGCACTGAAGCTTTCTTT	CASRRGPSTEAFF
TRBJ2-7	TRBV1	.	.	TGCACCAGCAGCCAAGCGATGCGAGGCGGGAGGGCCAAGGAGCAGTACTTC	CTSSQAMRGGRAKEQYF
TRBJ2-1	TRBV6-4	.	.	TGTGCCAGCAGTGAGGGAAGCGGCCCGAACAATGAGCAGTTCTTC	CASSEGSGPNNEQFF